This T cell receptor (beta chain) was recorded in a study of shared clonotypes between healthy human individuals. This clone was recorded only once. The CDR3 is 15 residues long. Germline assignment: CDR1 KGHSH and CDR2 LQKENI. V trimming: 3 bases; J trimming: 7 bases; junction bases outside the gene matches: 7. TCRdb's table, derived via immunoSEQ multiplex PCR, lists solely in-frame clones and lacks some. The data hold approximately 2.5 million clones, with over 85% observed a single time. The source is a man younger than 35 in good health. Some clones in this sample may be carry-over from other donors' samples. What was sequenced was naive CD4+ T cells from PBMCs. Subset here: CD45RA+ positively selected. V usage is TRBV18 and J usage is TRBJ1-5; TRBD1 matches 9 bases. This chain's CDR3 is CASSPGTGMNQPQHF. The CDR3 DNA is TGTGCCAGCTCACCTGGGACAGGGATGAACCAGCCCCAGCATTTT. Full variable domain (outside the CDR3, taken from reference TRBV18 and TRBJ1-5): NAGVMQNPRHLVRRRGQEARLRCSPMKGHSHVYWYRQLPEEGLKFMVYLQKENIIDESGMPKERFSAEFPKEGPSILRIQQVVRGDSAAYFCASSPGTGMNQPQHFGDGTRLSIL.